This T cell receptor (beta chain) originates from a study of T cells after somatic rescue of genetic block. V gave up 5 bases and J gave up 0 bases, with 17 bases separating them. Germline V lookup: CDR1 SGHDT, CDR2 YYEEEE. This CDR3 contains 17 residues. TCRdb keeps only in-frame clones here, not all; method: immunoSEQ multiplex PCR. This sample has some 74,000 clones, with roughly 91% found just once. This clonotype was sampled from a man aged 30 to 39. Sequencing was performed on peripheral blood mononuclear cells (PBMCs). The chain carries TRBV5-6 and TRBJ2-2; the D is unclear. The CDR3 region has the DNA TGTGCCAGCAGTGCCCCCAGTGTCATTTCGAACACCGGGGAGCTGTTTTTT. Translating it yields CASSAPSVISNTGELFF.